The 15 T cell receptor beta chains presented below share a single source sample, sequenced in a study. Sequenced by immunoSEQ multiplex PCR; TCRdb stores in-frame clones only, minus some. Of tens of thousands of clones listed, roughly 95% are singletons. Sequencing was carried out using PBMCs. The receptors were gathered from a man between 40 and 49 years old with rheumatoid arthritis.

This chain links TRBV6-1 with TRBJ1-6; 8 bases align to TRBD1. V lost 6 bases and J lost 10; bases outside the gene matches: 8. Germline V gene sequence: CDR1 MNHNS, CDR2 SASEGT. CDR3 length: 14 residues. The CDR3 sequence: CASSFDRGRSPLHF. For the CDR3, the DNA is TGTGCCAGCAGCTTCGACAGGGGAAGGTCACCCCTCCACTTT.

V gene TRBV18 combines with J gene TRBJ1-5; TRBD1 agrees at 8 bases. J was trimmed by 0 bases and V by 6 bases; bases with no gene match: 4. The germline CDR1 and CDR2 sequences are KGHSH and LQKENI. The CDR3 length is 15 residues. CDR3 DNA: TGTGCCAGCTCCAGGGGGCAGGCTAGCAATCAGCCCCAGCATTTT. The encoded protein is CASSRGQASNQPQHF.

The table lists this clone with a count of one. The chain links TRBV28 to TRBJ1-5, with D hard to call. The CDR3 loop spans 14 amino acids. Trimming removed 6 bases from V and 0 bases from J, with 9 bases in between. The germline V gene has CDR1 MDHEN and CDR2 SYDVKM. The CDR3 coding sequence is TGTGCCAGCAGGCCCGGATATAGCAATCAGCCCCAGCATTTT. Its protein is CASRPGYSNQPQHF.

This clone was recorded only once. This rearrangement joins TRBV10-3 to TRBJ2-3; TRBD1 might be the D (6 bases). CDR1 and CDR2 (germline): ENHRY, SYGVKD. This CDR3 region has 13 residues. The ends were cut back, 3 bases at V and 5 bases at J, with 9 bases in the middle. The CDR3: CAISDRGLDTQYF. Written as DNA, the CDR3 is TGTGCCATCAGTGACAGGGGCTTAGATACGCAGTATTTT.

The V gene is TRBV27, the J gene TRBJ1-5; D not resolved. The CDR3 is 14 residues long. Germline CDR1 reads MNHEY; CDR2 reads SMNVEV (reference sequence). Trimming took 6 bases from V and 0 from J, leaving 9 bases between them. CDR3 coding DNA: TGTGCCAGCAGCTCAACTCATAGCAATCAGCCCCAGCATTTT. It yields the protein CASSSTHSNQPQHF.

This clone was detected only once. The chain carries TRBV27 and TRBJ2-7; D tentatively reads TRBD1 or TRBD2 (5 bases each). The germline V gene encodes CDR1 MNHEY and CDR2 SMNVEV (reference sequence). The CDR3 contains 12 residues. Trimming shortened V by 4 bases and J by 7 bases, and 11 bases separated the two germline ends. CDR3 nucleotide sequence: TGTGCCAGCAGTTCCACGGGGCGGGAGCAGTACTTC. Its translation: CASSSTGREQYF.

V is TRBV7-3 and J is TRBJ1-1; D gene unclear. Germline V gene sequence: CDR1 SGHTA, CDR2 FQGTGA. The CDR3 is 14 residues long. The V and J ends lost 5 bases and 1 base respectively, with 11 bases between them. CDR3: CASSPEAGNTEAFF. CDR3 DNA sequence: TGTGCCAGCAGCCCAGAGGCAGGGAACACTGAAGCTTTCTTT.

V and J are TRBV24-1 and TRBJ1-5, with D uncertain. Germline V gene lookup returns CDR1 KGHDR and CDR2 SFDVKD. V lost 2 bases and J 1 base, leaving 14 bases between the germline ends. This CDR3 has 17 amino acids. CDR3 region: CATSDSHWTGSNQPQHF. In DNA, the CDR3 is TGTGCCACCAGTGATTCGCATTGGACGGGAAGCAATCAGCCCCAGCATTTT.

The J gene is TRBJ2-2, the V gene TRBV19; TRBD2 matches at 8 bases. V lost 9 bases, J lost 6 bases, and 12 bases stayed unmatched. The V gene's germline CDR1 is LNHDA and CDR2 SQIVND (reference sequence). This CDR3 spans 15 amino acids. The CDR3, as DNA: TGTGCCAGCAGCAGGAGAGCGGGAGAACCCGGGGAGCTGTTTTTT. This gives the protein CASSRRAGEPGELFF.

This clone appeared once. This rearrangement joins TRBV25-1 to TRBJ2-7; D not resolved. Germline V gives CDR1 MGHDK, CDR2 SYGVNS. Trimming stripped 4 bases from V and 5 bases from J, with 15 bases between. The CDR3 loop spans 14 amino acids. CDR3 sequence: CASSADRYPHEQYF. The DNA for the CDR3 is TGTGCCAGCAGTGCGGACCGCTACCCCCACGAGCAGTACTTC.

This chain joins TRBV27 and TRBJ1-2; 7 bases align to TRBD1. Trimming cost V 3 bases and J 4 bases; bases outside gene matches: 2. CDR1 MNHEY and CDR2 SMNVEV come from the germline V gene (reference sequence). This CDR3 is 13 amino acids long. The CDR3 DNA follows: TGTGCCAGCAGTTTGGGACAGCTCTATGGCTACACCTTC. Residues: CASSLGQLYGYTF.

The chain carries TRBV19 and TRBJ2-7, with TRBD1 matching 9 bases. The length of the CDR3 is 14 residues. CDR1 and CDR2 (germline): LNHDA, SQIVND (reference sequence). V was pared by 4 bases and J by 5 bases, with 6 bases of the junction left unmatched. For the CDR3, the DNA is TGTGCCAGTAGTACTCCCGGGACAGGGCACGAGCAGTACTTC. This gives the protein CASSTPGTGHEQYF.

The chain recombines TRBV19 with TRBJ2-2, with 7 bases identical to TRBD1. The V and J ends lost 6 bases and 2 bases, in that order; junction bases with no gene match: 6. The CDR3 runs to 15 residues. The germline V gene encodes CDR1 LNHDA and CDR2 SQIVND (reference sequence). CDR3 DNA sequence: TGTGCCAGTAGCCAGTGGGACAGTAACACCGGGGAGCTGTTTTTT. Translation: CASSQWDSNTGELFF.

The chain is built from TRBV4-1 and TRBJ1-1, with no clear D. The CDR3 contains 15 residues. V gave up 1 base and J gave up 0 bases, with 9 bases separating them. CDR1 is MGHRA, CDR2 YSYEKL, per germline. CDR3 region: CASSQVKFMNTEAFF. In DNA form, the CDR3 reads TGCGCCAGCAGCCAAGTGAAGTTCATGAACACTGAAGCTTTCTTT.

The rearrangement links TRBV13 to TRBJ1-2, with unresolved D. V lost 7 bases, J lost 0 bases, and 9 bases lay in between. The CDR3 loop spans 13 amino acids. The germline CDR1 and CDR2 sequences are PRHDT and FYEKMQ (reference sequence). In nucleotides, the CDR3 is TGTGCCAGCACCCAGACACCTAACTATGGCTACACCTTC. Translating gives CASTQTPNYGYTF.